Presented here are 17 T cell receptor beta chains from one specimen sequenced in a study of tumor-infiltrating lymphocytes in localized non-small cell lung cancer. Some clones are missing from TCRdb's copy, which holds only in-frame ones; the method was immunoSEQ multiplex PCR. The sample consists of roughly 12,000 clones, 80% to 90% of them appearing once. Sequenced: uninvolved lung tissue not adjacent to the tumor. The receptors were sampled from a human donor with non-small cell lung cancer.

The rearrangement joins TRBV9 to TRBJ2-3; the D is unclear. The CDR3 extends over 13 amino acids. The ends were cut back, 4 bases at V and 4 bases at J, with 10 bases in the middle. CDR1 and CDR2 (germline): SGDLS, YYNGEE. CDR3: CASSFRPPDTQYF. The CDR3 DNA follows: TGTGCCAGCAGCTTCCGACCCCCAGATACGCAGTATTTT.

This clone has a single count. The chain employs TRBV4-2 and TRBJ1-1; TRBD1 agrees at 8 bases. The CDR3 contains 15 residues. Looked up from germline, CDR1 is LGHNA and CDR2 is YNFKEQ. V lost 4 bases to trimming and J lost 1 base; unmatched junction nucleotides: 5. The CDR3 is CASSLVGQANTEAFF. CDR3 DNA sequence: TGTGCCAGCAGCCTTGTGGGACAGGCGAACACTGAAGCTTTCTTT.

The gene calls are TRBV5-6 and TRBJ2-3; a weak D match, TRBD1 (5 bases). Trimming cost V 0 bases and J 0 bases, with 5 bases left between them. Germline V CDR1 and CDR2: SGHDT, YYEEEE. This CDR3 spans 14 amino acids. As DNA, the CDR3 is TGTGCCAGCAGCTTGGACAGGAGCACAGATACGCAGTATTTT. It codes for CASSLDRSTDTQYF.

The V call is TRBV5-1, the J call TRBJ1-5; D might be TRBD1 (6 bases). The CDR3 loop spans 15 amino acids. Trimming stripped 3 bases from V and 4 bases from J, with 14 bases between. Germline V gene lookup returns CDR1 SGHRS and CDR2 YFSETQ. This CDR3 is CASSYGTSENQPQHF. The CDR3 bases are TGCGCCAGCAGCTACGGGACAAGCGAAAATCAGCCCCAGCATTTT.

The V and J genes are TRBV10-1 and TRBJ1-1; D may be TRBD1 (6 bases). This CDR3 region has 14 residues. The germline V and J ends were trimmed by 6 bases and 4 bases, with 15 bases remaining between them. Germline CDR1 and CDR2: WNHNN and SYGVQD (reference sequence). The CDR3 sequence: CASRKYREGTEAFF. CDR3 sequence (DNA): TGCGCCAGCAGAAAATACAGGGAGGGCACTGAAGCTTTCTTT.

This clone appeared a single time. This chain joins TRBV6-1 and TRBJ1-6; possibly TRBD1 for D (6 bases). The length of the CDR3 is 15 residues. V was clipped by 3 bases and J by 6 bases, with 12 bases between them. CDR1 and CDR2 from the germline V gene are MNHNS and SASEGT. The CDR3 nucleotides read TGTGCCAGCAGTGACTGGGGGGCGGGTAATTCACCCCTCCACTTT. Its protein is CASSDWGAGNSPLHF.

About this clone: At one of its ends the junction is not consistent with the germline gene, which may arise from a read error. The chain has TRBV11-2 and TRBJ2-5; no reliable D call. The CDR3 is 13 residues long. From germline, CDR1 is SGHAT and CDR2 FQNNGV. The CDR3 reads CASSLEIQVTQYF. DNA of the CDR3: TGTGCCAGCAGCTTAGAAATACAAGTGACCCAGTACTTC.

The chain couples TRBV11-3 to TRBJ2-7; D is unresolved. V lost 8 bases and J 5 bases, leaving 16 bases between the germline ends. The V gene's germline CDR1 is SGHNT and CDR2 YENEEA. The CDR3 sequence is 13 residues long. The CDR3 loop is CASAPTGGDEQYF. In DNA, the CDR3 is TGTGCCAGCGCCCCAACGGGCGGCGACGAGCAGTACTTC.

This chain connects TRBV4-3 to TRBJ2-1, with TRBD2 as a possible D gene (6 bases). The V end lost 4 bases, the J end lost 3 bases, and 16 bases lay between the germline ends. Germline-derived CDR1 and CDR2 are LGHNA and YSLEER. This CDR3 spans 16 amino acids. The CDR3 nucleotides are TGCGCCAGCAGCCCCCGGACTGCGGGGTTCTACAATGAGCAGTTCTTC. This sequence encodes CASSPRTAGFYNEQFF.

This chain links TRBV7-2 with TRBJ2-3; tentative D call: TRBD1 (6 bases). Germline lookup yields CDR1 SGHTA and CDR2 FQGNSA. Trimming removed 3 bases from V and 3 bases from J, with 7 bases in between. The CDR3 is 13 amino acids. Here the CDR3 DNA reads TGTGCCAGCAGCTTTGGACAGACAGATACGCAGTATTTT. Translation: CASSFGQTDTQYF.

The CDR3 DNA reads TGTGCCAGCAGCTTAGTAGGGACAGGGTCCTCACCCCTCCACTTT. Translating gives CASSLVGTGSSPLHF. The V call is TRBV7-8, the J call TRBJ1-6, with 9 nucleotides matching TRBD1. The CDR3 runs to 15 residues. After removal of 1 base from V and 10 bases from J, the junction contained 5 bases not matched to a gene. Germline V lookup: CDR1 SGHVS, CDR2 FQNEAQ.

The J gene is TRBJ1-5, the V gene TRBV5-8; D not certain. Between the trimmed V and J ends, which lost 3 bases and 0 bases, there was a span of 10 bases. The CDR3 contains 15 residues. The germline V gene encodes CDR1 SGHTS and CDR2 YDEGEE. The CDR3 DNA reads TGTGCCAGCAGCTACTCCAGATATAGCAATCAGCCCCAGCATTTT. It encodes CASSYSRYSNQPQHF.

This chain links TRBV6-5 with TRBJ1-2, with TRBD1 matching over 10 bases. The germline CDR1 and CDR2 sequences are MNHEY and SVGAGI. The CDR3 loop spans 15 amino acids. Trimming took 2 bases from V and 7 from J; bases not matched to a gene: 7. The CDR3, as DNA: TGTGCCAGCAGTTACAGGGGGACAGGGGTCGCTGGCTACACCTTC. Protein product: CASSYRGTGVAGYTF.

This chain links TRBV7-2 with TRBJ2-7; either TRBD1 or TRBD2 may supply D (6 bases each). The germline V gene encodes CDR1 SGHTA and CDR2 FQGNSA. V was clipped by 1 base and J by 3 bases, with 13 bases between them. The CDR3 covers 15 residues. The CDR3 sequence: CASSLEGGRFYEQYF. CDR3 DNA sequence: TGTGCCAGCAGCTTAGAGGGGGGACGCTTCTACGAGCAGTACTTC.

The chain couples TRBV11-2 to TRBJ1-1; D unclear. Trimming pared 0 bases from V and 4 bases from J, leaving 15 bases between. The length of the CDR3 is 16 residues. Germline V CDR1 and CDR2: SGHAT, FQNNGV. The CDR3 here is CASSLEGLYLGTEAFF. The CDR3 coding sequence is TGTGCCAGCAGCTTAGAAGGCCTCTACCTGGGCACTGAAGCTTTCTTT.

This chain uses TRBV7-9 with TRBJ2-2; no reliable D call. Germline assignment: CDR1 SEHNR and CDR2 FQNEAQ (reference sequence). The CDR3 length is 14 residues. With 3 bases removed from V and 1 base from J, the gap between germline ends came to 6 bases. The CDR3 protein is CASSFSVNTGELFF. The CDR3 region has the DNA TGTGCCAGCAGCTTCAGTGTGAACACCGGGGAGCTGTTTTTT.

The rearrangement joins TRBV7-2 to TRBJ1-6; D is ambiguous. Germline V gives CDR1 SGHTA, CDR2 FQGNSA. V shed 5 bases and J shed 5 bases, with 10 bases lying between them. The CDR3 runs 14 residues. CDR3 amino acids: CASSVWTDNSPLHF. CDR3 nucleotide sequence: TGTGCCAGCAGCGTATGGACCGATAATTCACCCCTCCACTTT. Combining the CDR3 with reference TRBV7-2 and TRBJ1-6 gives the whole variable domain GAGVSQSPSNKVTEKGKDVELRCDPISGHTALYWYRQSLGQGLEFLIYFQGNSAPDKSGLPSDRFSAERTGGSVSTLTIQRTQQEDSAVYLCASSVWTDNSPLHFGNGTRLTVT.